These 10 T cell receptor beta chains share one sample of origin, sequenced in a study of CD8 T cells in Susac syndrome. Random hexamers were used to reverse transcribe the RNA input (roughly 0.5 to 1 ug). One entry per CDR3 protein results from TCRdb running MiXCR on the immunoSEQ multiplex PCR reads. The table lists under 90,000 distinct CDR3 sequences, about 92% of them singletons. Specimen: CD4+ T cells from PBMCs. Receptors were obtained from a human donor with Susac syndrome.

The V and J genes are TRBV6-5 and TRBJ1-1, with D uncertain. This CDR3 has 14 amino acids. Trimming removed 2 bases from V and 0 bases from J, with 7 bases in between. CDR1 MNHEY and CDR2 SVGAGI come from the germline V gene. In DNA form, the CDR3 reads TGTGCCAGCAGTTACGGTGGAGTGAACACTGAAGCTTTCTTT. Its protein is CASSYGGVNTEAFF.

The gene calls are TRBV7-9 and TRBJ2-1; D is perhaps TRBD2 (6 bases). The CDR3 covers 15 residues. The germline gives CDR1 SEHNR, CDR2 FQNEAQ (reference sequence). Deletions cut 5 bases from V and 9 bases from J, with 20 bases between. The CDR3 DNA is TGTGCCAGCAGCCTAGGCCTCGGGGGTAATCCTGAGCAGTTCTTC. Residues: CASSLGLGGNPEQFF.

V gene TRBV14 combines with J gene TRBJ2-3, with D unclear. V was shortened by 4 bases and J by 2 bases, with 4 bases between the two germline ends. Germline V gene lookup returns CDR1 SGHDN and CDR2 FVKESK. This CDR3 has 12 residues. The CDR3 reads CASSRYTDTQYF. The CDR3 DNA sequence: TGTGCCAGCAGCCGCTACACAGATACGCAGTATTTT.

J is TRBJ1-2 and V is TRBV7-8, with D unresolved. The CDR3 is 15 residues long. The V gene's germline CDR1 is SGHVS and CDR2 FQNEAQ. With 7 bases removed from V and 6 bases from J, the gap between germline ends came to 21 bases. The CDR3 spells CASNPLSRGGHGYTF. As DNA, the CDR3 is TGTGCCAGCAACCCCCTAAGCCGCGGTGGCCATGGCTACACCTTC.

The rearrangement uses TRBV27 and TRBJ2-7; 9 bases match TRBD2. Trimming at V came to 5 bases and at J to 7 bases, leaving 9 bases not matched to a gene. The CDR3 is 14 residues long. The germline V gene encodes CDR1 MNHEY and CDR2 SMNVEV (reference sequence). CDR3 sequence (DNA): TGTGCCAGCAGTCGCCTGACTAGCGGTTGGGAGCAGTACTTC. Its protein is CASSRLTSGWEQYF.

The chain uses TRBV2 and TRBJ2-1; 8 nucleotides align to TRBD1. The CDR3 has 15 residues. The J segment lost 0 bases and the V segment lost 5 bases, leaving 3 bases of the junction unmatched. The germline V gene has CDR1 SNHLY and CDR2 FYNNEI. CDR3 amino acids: CASSRTGPSYNEQFF. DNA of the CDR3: TGTGCCAGCAGTAGGACAGGGCCCTCCTACAATGAGCAGTTCTTC.

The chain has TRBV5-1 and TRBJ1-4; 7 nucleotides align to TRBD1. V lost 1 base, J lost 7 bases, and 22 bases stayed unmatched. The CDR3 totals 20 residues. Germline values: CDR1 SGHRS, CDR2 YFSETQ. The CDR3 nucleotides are TGCGCCAGCAGCTTGACTGGGACAGACCCCTACAAGCAACAGCCTGAAAAACTGTTTTTT. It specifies CASSLTGTDPYKQQPEKLFF.

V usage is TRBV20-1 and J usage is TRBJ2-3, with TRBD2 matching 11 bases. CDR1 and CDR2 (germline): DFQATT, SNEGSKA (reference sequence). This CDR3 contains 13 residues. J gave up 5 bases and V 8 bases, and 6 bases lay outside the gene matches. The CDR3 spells CSYGLAGLDTQYF. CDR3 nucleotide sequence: TGCAGTTATGGACTAGCGGGCCTAGATACGCAGTATTTT.

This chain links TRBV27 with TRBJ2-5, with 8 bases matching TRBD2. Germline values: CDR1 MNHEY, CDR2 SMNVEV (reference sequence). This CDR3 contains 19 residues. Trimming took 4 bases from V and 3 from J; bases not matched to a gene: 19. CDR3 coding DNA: TGTGCCAGCAGTTCCTCTAACAGACGACTAGCGCCGAGGGAAGAGACCCAGTACTTC. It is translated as CASSSSNRRLAPREETQYF.

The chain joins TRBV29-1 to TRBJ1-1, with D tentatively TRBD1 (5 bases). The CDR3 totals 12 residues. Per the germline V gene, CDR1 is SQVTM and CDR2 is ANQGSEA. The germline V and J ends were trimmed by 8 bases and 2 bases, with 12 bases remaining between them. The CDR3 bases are TGCAGCACGGGGGTCAAAAACACTGAAGCTTTCTTT. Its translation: CSTGVKNTEAFF.